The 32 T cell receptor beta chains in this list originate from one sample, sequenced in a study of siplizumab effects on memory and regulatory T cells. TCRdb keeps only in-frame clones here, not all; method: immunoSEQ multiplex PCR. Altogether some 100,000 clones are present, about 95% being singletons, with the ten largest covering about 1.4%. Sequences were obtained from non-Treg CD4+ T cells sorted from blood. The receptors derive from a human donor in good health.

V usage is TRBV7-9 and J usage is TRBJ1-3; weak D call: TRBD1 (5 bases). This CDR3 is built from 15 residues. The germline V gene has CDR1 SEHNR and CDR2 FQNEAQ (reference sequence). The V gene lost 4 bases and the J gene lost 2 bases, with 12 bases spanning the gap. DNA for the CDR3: TGTGCCAGCAGCTCGGACATTGCCCCTGGAAACACCATATATTTT. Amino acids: CASSSDIAPGNTIYF.

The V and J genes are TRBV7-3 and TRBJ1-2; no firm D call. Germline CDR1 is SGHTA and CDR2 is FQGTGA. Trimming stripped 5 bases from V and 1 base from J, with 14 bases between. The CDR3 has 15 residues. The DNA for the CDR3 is TGTGCCAGCAGCCCCGACGGCGCGGATAACTATGGCTACACCTTC. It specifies CASSPDGADNYGYTF. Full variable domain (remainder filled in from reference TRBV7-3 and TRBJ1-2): GAGVSQTPSNKVTEKGKYVELRCDPISGHTALYWYRQSLGQGPEFLIYFQGTGAADDSGLPNDRFFAVRPEGSVSTLKIQRTERGDSAVYLCASSPDGADNYGYTFGSGTRLTVV.

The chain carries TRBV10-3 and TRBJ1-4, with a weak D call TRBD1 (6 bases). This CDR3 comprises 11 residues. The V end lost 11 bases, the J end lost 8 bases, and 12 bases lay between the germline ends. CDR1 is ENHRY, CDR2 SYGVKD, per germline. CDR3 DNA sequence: TGTGCCTCCAGGGGAGAAGAAAAACTGTTTTTT. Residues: CASRGEEKLFF.

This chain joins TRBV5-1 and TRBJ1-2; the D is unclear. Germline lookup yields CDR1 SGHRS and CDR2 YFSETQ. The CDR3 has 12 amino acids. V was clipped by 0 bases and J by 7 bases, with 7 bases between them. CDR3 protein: CASSLEGGGYTF. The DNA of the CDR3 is TGCGCCAGCAGCTTGGAAGGTGGTGGCTACACCTTC.

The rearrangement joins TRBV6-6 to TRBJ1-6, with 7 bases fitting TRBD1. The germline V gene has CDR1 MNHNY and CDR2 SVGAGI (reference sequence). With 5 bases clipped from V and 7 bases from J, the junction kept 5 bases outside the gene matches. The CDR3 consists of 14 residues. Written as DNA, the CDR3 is TGTGCCAGCAGTGGGGGACAGCCGAATTCACCCCTCCACTTT. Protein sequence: CASSGGQPNSPLHF.

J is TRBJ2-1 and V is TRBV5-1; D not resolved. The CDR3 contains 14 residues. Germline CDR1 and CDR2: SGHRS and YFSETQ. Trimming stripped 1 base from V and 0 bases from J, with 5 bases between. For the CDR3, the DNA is TGCGCCAGCAGCTTGCAGAACTCCTACAATGAGCAGTTCTTC. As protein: CASSLQNSYNEQFF.

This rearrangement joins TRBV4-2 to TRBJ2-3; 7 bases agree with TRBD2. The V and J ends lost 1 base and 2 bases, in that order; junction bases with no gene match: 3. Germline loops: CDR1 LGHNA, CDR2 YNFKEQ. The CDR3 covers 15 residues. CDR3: CASSQGSGITDTQYF. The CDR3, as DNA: TGTGCCAGCAGCCAAGGGAGCGGGATCACAGATACGCAGTATTTT.

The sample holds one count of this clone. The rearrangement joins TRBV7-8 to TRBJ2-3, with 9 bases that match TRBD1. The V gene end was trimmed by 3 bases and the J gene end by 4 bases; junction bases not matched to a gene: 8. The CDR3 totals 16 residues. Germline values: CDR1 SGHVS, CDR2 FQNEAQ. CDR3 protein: CASSLSGTGRADTQYF. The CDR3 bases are TGTGCCAGCAGCTTGTCCGGGACAGGGCGCGCAGATACGCAGTATTTT.

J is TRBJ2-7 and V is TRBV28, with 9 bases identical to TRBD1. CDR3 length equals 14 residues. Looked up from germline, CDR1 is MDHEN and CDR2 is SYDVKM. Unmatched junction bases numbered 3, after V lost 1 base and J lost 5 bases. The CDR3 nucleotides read TGTGCCAGCAGTTTATCTGGGACAGGGAACGAGCAGTACTTC. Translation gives CASSLSGTGNEQYF.

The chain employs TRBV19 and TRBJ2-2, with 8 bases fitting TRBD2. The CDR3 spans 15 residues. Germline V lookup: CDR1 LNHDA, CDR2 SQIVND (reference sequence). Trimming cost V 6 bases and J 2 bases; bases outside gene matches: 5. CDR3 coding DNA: TGTGCCAGTAGAAGAGCGGGAGCCAACACCGGGGAGCTGTTTTTT. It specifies CASRRAGANTGELFF. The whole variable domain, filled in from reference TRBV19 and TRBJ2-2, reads DGGITQSPKYLFRKEGQNVTLSCEQNLNHDAMYWYRQDPGQGLRLIYYSQIVNDFQKGDIAEGYSVSREKKESFPLTVTSAQKNPTAFYLCASRRAGANTGELFFGEGSRLTVL.

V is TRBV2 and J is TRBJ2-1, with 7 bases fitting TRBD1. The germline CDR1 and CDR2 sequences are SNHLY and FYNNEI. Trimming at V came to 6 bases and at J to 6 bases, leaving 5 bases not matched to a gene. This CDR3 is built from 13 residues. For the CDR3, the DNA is TGTGCCAGCAGCAAAAACAGGGGCAATGAGCAGTTCTTC. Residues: CASSKNRGNEQFF.

The CDR3 loop is CAIGQQNTEAFF. The CDR3 DNA is TGTGCTATCGGTCAGCAGAACACTGAAGCTTTCTTT. V and J are TRBV28 and TRBJ1-1; D gene unclear. The CDR3 sequence is 12 residues long. Germline lookup yields CDR1 MDHEN and CDR2 SYDVKM. Full variable domain (outside the CDR3, taken from reference TRBV28 and TRBJ1-1): DVKVTQSSRYLVKRTGEKVFLECVQDMDHENMFWYRQDPGLGLRLIYFSYDVKMKEKGDIPEGYSVSREKKERFSLILESASTNQTSMYLCAIGQQNTEAFFGQGTRLTVV.

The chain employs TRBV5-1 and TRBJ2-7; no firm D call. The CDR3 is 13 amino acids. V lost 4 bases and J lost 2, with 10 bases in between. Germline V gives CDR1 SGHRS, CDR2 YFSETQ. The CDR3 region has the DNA TGCGCCAGCAGCCAAGTCGCAACCTACGAGCAGTACTTC. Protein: CASSQVATYEQYF.

DNA of the CDR3: TGTGCCAGCAGCTTAAGGGGGGCAGGGAATTCACCCCTCCACTTT. It codes for CASSLRGAGNSPLHF. V gene TRBV7-2 combines with J gene TRBJ1-6, with D perhaps matching TRBD1 (6 bases). Germline V CDR1 and CDR2: SGHTA, FQGNSA. Trimming removed 2 bases at V and 7 bases at J, with 12 bases between. This CDR3 region has 15 residues.

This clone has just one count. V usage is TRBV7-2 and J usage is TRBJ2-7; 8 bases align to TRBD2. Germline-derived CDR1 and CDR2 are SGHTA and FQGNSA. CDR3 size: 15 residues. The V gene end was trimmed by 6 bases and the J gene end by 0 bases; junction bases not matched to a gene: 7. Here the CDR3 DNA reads TGTGCCAGCAGGTCTCAGGGGACTAGCTCCTACGAGCAGTACTTC. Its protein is CASRSQGTSSYEQYF.

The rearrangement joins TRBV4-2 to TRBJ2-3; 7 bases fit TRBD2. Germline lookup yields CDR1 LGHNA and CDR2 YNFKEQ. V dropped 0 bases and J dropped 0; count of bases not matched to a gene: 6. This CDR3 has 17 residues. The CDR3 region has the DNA TGTGCCAGCAGCCAAGATGGTGGGGGAGGGAGCACAGATACGCAGTATTTT. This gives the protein CASSQDGGGGSTDTQYF.

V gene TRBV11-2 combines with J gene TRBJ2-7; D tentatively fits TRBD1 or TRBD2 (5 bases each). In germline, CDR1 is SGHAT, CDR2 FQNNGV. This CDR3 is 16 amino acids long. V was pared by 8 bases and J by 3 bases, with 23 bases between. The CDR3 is CASRGESEKKLYEQYF. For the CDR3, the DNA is TGTGCCAGCCGAGGGGAGTCAGAGAAGAAACTCTACGAGCAGTACTTC. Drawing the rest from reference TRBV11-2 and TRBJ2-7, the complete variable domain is EAGVAQSPRYKIIEKRQSVAFWCNPISGHATLYWYQQILGQGPKLLIQFQNNGVVDDSQLPKDRFSAERLKGVDSTLKIQPAKLEDSAVYLCASRGESEKKLYEQYFGPGTRLTVT.

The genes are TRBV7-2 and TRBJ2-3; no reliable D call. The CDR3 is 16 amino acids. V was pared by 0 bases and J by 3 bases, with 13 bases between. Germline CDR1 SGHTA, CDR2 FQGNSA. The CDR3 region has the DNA TGTGCCAGCAGCTTAGCGTCCGGGTCCGGAACAGATACGCAGTATTTT. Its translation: CASSLASGSGTDTQYF.

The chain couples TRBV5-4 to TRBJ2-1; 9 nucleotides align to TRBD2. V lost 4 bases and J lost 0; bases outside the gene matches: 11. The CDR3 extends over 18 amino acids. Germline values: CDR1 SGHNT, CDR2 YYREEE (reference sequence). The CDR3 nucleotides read TGTGCCAGCAGCCCCACCCCTAGCGGGGCCAGCTCCTACAATGAGCAGTTCTTC. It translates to CASSPTPSGASSYNEQFF.

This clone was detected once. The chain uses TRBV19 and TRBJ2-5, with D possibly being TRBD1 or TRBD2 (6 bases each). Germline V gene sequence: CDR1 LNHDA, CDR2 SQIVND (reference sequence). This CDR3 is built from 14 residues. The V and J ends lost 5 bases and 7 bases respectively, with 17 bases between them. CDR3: CASSLGGIARTQYF. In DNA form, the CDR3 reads TGTGCCAGTAGTCTCGGGGGCATCGCACGGACCCAGTACTTC.

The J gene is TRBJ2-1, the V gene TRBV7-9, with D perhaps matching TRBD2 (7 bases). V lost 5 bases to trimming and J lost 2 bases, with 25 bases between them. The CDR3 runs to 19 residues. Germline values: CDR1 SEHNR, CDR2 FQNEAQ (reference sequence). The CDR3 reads CASSHLGGRDKETYNEQFF. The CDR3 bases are TGTGCCAGCAGCCATTTAGGGGGGAGGGACAAGGAAACCTACAATGAGCAGTTCTTC.

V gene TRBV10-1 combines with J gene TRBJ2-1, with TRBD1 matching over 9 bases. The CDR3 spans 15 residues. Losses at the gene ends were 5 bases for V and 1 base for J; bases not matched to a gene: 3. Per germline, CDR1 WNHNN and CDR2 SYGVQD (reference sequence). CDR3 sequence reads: CASSRDRASYNEQFF. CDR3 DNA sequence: TGCGCCAGCAGTCGGGACAGGGCTTCCTACAATGAGCAGTTCTTC.

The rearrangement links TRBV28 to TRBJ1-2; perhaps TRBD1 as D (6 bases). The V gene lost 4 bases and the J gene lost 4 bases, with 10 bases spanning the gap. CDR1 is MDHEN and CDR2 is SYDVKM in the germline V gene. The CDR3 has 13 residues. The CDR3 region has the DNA TGTGCCAGCAGTTCGGAGGGGGGCTATGGCTACACCTTC. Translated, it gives CASSSEGGYGYTF.

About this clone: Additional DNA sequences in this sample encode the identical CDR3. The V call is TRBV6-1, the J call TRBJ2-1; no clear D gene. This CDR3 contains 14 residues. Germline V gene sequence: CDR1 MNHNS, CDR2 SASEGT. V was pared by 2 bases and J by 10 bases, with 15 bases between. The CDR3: CASSELAVPLEQFF. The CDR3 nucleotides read TGTGCCAGCAGTGAACTGGCGGTCCCCCTAGAGCAGTTCTTC.

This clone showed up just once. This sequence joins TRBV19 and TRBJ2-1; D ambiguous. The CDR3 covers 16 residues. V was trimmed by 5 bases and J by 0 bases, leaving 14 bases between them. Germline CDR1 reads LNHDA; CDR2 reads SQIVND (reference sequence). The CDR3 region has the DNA TGTGCCAGTAGTTGGACGGCAGAAAGCTCCTACAATGAGCAGTTCTTC. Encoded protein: CASSWTAESSYNEQFF.

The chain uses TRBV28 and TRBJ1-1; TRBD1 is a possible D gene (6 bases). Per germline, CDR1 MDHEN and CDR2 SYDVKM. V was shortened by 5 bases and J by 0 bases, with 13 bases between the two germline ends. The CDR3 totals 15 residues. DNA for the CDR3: TGTGCCAGCAGTGTAAAAGGGGGGTTGAACACTGAAGCTTTCTTT. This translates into CASSVKGGLNTEAFF.

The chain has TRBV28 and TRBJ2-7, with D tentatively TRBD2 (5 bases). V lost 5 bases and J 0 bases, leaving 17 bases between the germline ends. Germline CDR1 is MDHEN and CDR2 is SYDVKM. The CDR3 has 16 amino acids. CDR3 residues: CASSHLSGILSYEQYF. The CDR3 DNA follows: TGTGCCAGCAGTCACTTGTCCGGGATCCTCTCCTACGAGCAGTACTTC.

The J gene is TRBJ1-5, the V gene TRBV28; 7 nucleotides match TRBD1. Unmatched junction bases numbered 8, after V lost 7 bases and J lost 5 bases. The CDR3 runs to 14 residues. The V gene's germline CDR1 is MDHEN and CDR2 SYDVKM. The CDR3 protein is CASMAGTAHQPQHF. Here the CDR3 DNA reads TGTGCCAGCATGGCCGGGACAGCACATCAGCCCCAGCATTTT.

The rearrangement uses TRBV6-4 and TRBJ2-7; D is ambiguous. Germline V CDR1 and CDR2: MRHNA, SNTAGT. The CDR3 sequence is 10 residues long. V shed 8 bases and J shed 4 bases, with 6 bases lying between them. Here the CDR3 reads CASGWYEQYF. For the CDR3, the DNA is TGTGCCAGCGGGTGGTACGAGCAGTACTTC.

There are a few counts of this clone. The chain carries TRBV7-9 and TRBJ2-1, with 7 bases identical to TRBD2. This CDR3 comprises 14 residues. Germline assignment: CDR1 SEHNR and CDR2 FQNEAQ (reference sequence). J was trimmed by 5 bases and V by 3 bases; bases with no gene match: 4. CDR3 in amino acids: CASSFSGPHNEQFF. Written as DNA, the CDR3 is TGTGCCAGCAGCTTTAGCGGGCCCCACAATGAGCAGTTCTTC.

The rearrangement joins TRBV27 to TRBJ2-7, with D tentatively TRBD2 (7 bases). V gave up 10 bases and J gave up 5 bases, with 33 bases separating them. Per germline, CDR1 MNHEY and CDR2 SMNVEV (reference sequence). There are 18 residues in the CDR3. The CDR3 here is CATQPGLGGGRGSHEQYF. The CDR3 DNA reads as TGTGCCACCCAGCCAGGACTAGGGGGTGGTCGGGGTTCGCACGAGCAGTACTTC.

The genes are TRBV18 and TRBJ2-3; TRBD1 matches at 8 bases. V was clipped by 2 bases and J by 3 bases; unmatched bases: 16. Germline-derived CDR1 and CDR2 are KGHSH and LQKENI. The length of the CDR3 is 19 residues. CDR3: CASSPVSAQGARSTDTQYF. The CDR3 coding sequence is TGTGCCAGCTCACCAGTTTCGGCTCAGGGGGCGCGATCAACAGATACGCAGTATTTT.